This TCR beta chain stems from a study of T cell repertoires in cytomegalovirus infection. Study-level information: TCR beta signatures that were public indicated CMV infection and matching HLA type.

This clonotype occurred a few times. The target antigen is unknown. TCRdb re-derived calls from the reads in MiXCR, one entry per CDR3 protein. The profile shows hundreds of thousands of distinct CDR3 sequences, around a third of them singletons. CDR1 and CDR2 from the germline V gene are LGHNA and YSLEER. Trimming stripped 4 bases from V and 2 bases from J, with 13 bases between. This CDR3 has 15 residues. Study-wide results and caveats: Carriers of CMV plus the relevant HLA were identified by cumulative public TCR beta family frequency.

The sequences come from cultured PBMCs, collected from culture after CMV antigen stimulation. This chain uses TRBV4-3 with TRBJ2-3; either TRBD1 or TRBD2 may fit D (5 bases each). The TCR was taken from a human donor in good health (CMV status not recorded). Some clones in this sample may be carry-over from other donors' samples. The DNA of the CDR3 is TGCGCCAGCAGCCCAGAGGGGTTGGACACAGATACGCAGTATTTT. This codes for CASSPEGLDTDTQYF.